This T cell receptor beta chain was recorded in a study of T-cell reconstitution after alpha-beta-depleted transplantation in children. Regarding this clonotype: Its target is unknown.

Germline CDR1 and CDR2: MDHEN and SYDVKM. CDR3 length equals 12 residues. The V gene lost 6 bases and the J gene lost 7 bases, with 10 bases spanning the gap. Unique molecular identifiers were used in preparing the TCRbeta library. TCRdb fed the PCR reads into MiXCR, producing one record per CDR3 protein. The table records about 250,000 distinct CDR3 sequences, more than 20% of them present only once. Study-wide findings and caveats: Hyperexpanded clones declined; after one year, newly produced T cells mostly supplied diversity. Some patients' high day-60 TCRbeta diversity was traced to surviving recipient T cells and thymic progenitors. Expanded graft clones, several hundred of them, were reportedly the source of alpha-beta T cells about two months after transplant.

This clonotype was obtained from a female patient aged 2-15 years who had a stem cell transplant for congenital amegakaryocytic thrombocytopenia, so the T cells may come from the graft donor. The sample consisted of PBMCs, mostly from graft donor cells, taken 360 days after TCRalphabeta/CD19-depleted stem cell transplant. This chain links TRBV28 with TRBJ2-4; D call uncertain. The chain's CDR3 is CASRGSWNIQYF. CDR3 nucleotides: TGTGCCAGCAGGGGTAGTTGGAACATTCAGTACTTC.